This T cell receptor beta chain was recovered during a study of blood T cell repertoires in COVID-19. About the study: The United States, Italy and Spain were the sources of the acute and convalescent COVID-19 samples. Sources were T cells, B-cell-depleted T cells, or PBMCs; the material itself was cDNA or gDNA.

Germline values: CDR1 SGHTS, CDR2 YDEGEE. The V gene lost 0 bases and the J gene lost 8 bases, with 23 bases spanning the gap. The CDR3 is made up of 17 amino acids. Source study methods: For nucleated cells, counts were estimated from reference gene primer amplification. Produced via immunoSEQ multiplex PCR; TCRdb's table is partial and in-frame only. V, J and clone size were drawn from that table, and D and trimming were deduced from the DNA. The sample yields 130,000 or so clones, approximately 82% seen once. The origin of this receptor is a human donor in a cohort sampled during active COVID-19. Material: peripheral blood. The V gene is TRBV5-8, the J gene TRBJ1-2; no reliable D call. The CDR3 is CASSLAGQTGLSSGYTF. The CDR3 nucleotides are TGTGCCAGCAGCTTGGCCGGGCAGACCGGGTTGTCTAGCGGCTACACCTTC.